This TCR beta chain was recovered during a study of early T cells in non-severe SARS-CoV-2 infection. Study summary: RNA in bulk from unsorted whole blood was sequenced, and chains were unpaired.

Comment on this clonotype: Antigen: not known.

Overall study results and limits: Missing private and CD4 specificities, VDJdb matching favored anti-spike CD8 responses.

Researchers attached unique molecular identifiers to individual cDNA molecules. TCRdb re-analysed the 5' RACE reads in MiXCR, keeping a single row per CDR3 protein. The top ten hold approximately 8% of the sample, which has around 72,000 distinct CDR3 sequences, about 9.4% seen once. The source material was whole blood, sampled at baseline. This clonotype was obtained from an adult who was a healthcare worker with PCR-confirmed SARS-CoV-2 infection or an uninfected control (not recorded which).

CDR3 bases: TGTGCCAGCAGCGCGCATCTAGCGGGGGGGCCCGATGAGCAGTTCTTC. This encodes CASSAHLAGGPDEQFF. The chain is built from TRBV9 and TRBJ2-1; 12 bases align to TRBD2. In germline, CDR1 is SGDLS, CDR2 YYNGEE. Losses at the gene ends were 3 bases for V and 8 bases for J; bases not matched to a gene: 9. This CDR3 comprises 16 residues. Based on the CDR3 plus reference TRBV9 and TRBJ2-1, the full variable domain is DSGVTQTPKHLITATGQRVTLRCSPRSGDLSVYWYQQSLDQGLQFLIQYYNGEERAKGNILERFSAQQFPDLHSELNLSSLELGDSALYFCASSAHLAGGPDEQFFGPGTRLTVL.